This T cell receptor (beta chain) came from a study of blood T cell repertoires in COVID-19. Study-level background: Sample material is recorded as cDNA or gDNA derived from T cells, B-cell-depleted T cells, or PBMCs.

How the authors handled the data: Estimated nucleated cell counts came from reference gene primer amplification. The repertoire was sequenced with immunoSEQ multiplex PCR; TCRdb's copy has only in-frame clones and lacks some. V, J and clone size are those of that table, while D and trimming were read from the DNA. Of roughly 160,000 clones detected, more than 75% appear once; the ten largest clones hold less than 0.7%. Germline assignment: CDR1 SGHNT and CDR2 YYREEE (reference sequence). V lost 0 bases and J 1 base, leaving 5 bases between the germline ends. The CDR3 length is 15 residues. The genes are TRBV5-4 and TRBJ2-6; D not resolved. The specimen sequenced was peripheral blood. The sequence was collected from a man in his fifties or sixties with COVID-19, enrolled during active disease. The CDR3 region is CASSLDFSGANVLTF. Here the CDR3 DNA reads TGTGCCAGCAGCTTGGACTTTTCTGGGGCCAACGTCCTGACTTTC.